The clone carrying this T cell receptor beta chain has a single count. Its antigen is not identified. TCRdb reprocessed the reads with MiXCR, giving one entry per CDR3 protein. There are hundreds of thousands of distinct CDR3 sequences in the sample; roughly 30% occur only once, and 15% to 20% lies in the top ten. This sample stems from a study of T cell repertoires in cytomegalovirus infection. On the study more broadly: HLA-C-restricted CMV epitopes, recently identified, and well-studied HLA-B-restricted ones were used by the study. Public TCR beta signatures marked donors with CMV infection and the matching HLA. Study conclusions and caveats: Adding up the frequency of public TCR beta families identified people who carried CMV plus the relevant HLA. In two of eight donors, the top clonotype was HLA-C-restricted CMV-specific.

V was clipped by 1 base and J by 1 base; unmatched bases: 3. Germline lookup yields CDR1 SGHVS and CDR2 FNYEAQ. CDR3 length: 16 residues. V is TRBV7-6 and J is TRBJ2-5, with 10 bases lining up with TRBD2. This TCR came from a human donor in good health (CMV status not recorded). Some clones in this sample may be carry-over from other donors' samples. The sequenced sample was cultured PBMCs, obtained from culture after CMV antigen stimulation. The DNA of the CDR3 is TGTGCCAGCAGCTTAGTAGCGGGGGGCCGCCAAGAGACCCAGTACTTC. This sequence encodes CASSLVAGGRQETQYF.